A single sample is the source of the 16 T cell receptor beta chains below, sequenced in a study of metastatic and nonmetastatic thyroid tumors. TCRdb re-clonotyped the PCR reads through MiXCR. The table includes under 50,000 clones, about 30% detected once. Nobody among the patients had been given any treatment before thyroid surgery. Sequencing used blood. Source of these receptors: a male donor with papillary thyroid cancer or a benign thyroid nodule (not recorded which). Some clones in this sample may be carry-over from other donors' samples.

This clone was picked up many times. The chain carries TRBV28 and TRBJ1-5; no definite D call. This CDR3 has 16 residues. V dropped 7 bases and J dropped 2 bases, with 18 bases sitting between them. Germline V gene sequence: CDR1 MDHEN, CDR2 SYDVKM. CDR3 nucleotide sequence: TGTGCCAGCACCTCCGAAGGTTTTTTTCGCAATCAGCCCCAGCATTTT. Its translation: CASTSEGFFRNQPQHF.

In its sample, this clone ranks as medium-sized (0.01 to 0.1%). The CDR3 loop reads CASSLALSGGHYNEQFF. The DNA of the CDR3 is TGTGCCAGCAGCTTAGCGCTTAGCGGGGGACACTACAATGAGCAGTTCTTC. This sequence joins TRBV7-8 and TRBJ2-1, with 9 bases aligning to TRBD2. Per germline, CDR1 SGHVS and CDR2 FQNEAQ. The CDR3 is 17 residues long. With V trimmed by 0 bases and J by 3 bases, 6 bases remained unmatched.

The sample holds a few counts of this clone. This chain links TRBV6-4 with TRBJ2-3, with D tentatively TRBD2 (5 bases). This CDR3 is built from 15 residues. The V end lost 6 bases, the J end lost 7 bases, and 20 bases lay between the germline ends. Germline CDR1 reads MRHNA; CDR2 reads SNTAGT. Here the CDR3 DNA reads TGTGCCAGCAGCGAGGGTGCGCGAGCTGTATATACGCAGTATTTT. Its translation: CASSEGARAVYTQYF.

At least ten counts were recorded for this clone. A much larger clone lies a single base off, so this may be a read error. Since no conserved phenylalanine or tryptophan closes the CDR3, a read error is the likely cause. This chain links TRBV28 with TRBJ1-2; the D gene is possibly TRBD1 (6 bases). V gave up 5 bases and J gave up 3 bases, with 13 bases separating them. The germline V gene has CDR1 MDHEN and CDR2 SYDVKM. There are 14 residues in the CDR3. CDR3 in amino acids: CASSHGDKDYGYTL. As DNA, the CDR3 is TGTGCCAGCAGTCACGGGGACAAGGACTATGGCTACACCCTC.

By its share, this clone is medium-sized (0.01 to 0.1%). The rearrangement joins TRBV28 to TRBJ2-7; D is unresolved. Germline V lookup: CDR1 MDHEN, CDR2 SYDVKM. The CDR3 contains 14 residues. V was shortened by 6 bases and J by 2 bases, with 14 bases between the two germline ends. Here the CDR3 reads CASSSTDNTYEQYF. CDR3 sequence (DNA): TGTGCCAGCAGCTCAACCGACAATACCTACGAGCAGTACTTC.

CDR3 coding DNA: TGTGCCAGCAGTTTTACGACTACCCCCTACGAGCAGTACTTC. The encoded protein is CASSFTTTPYEQYF. The gene calls are TRBV12-3 or TRBV12-4 and TRBJ2-7, with D possibly TRBD2 on 5 matching bases. The CDR3 is made up of 14 amino acids. Trimming took off 3 bases at V and 2 bases at J, with 11 bases between the two ends.

The rearrangement joins TRBV4-2 to TRBJ2-3; D is ambiguous. Germline V gives CDR1 LGHNA, CDR2 YNFKEQ. This CDR3 spans 11 amino acids. V lost 5 bases, J lost 5 bases, and 5 bases lay in between. The CDR3 here is CASSSRDTQYF. The DNA for the CDR3 is TGTGCCAGCAGCTCGAGAGATACGCAGTATTTT.

This clone was observed at least ten times. The rearrangement joins TRBV28 to TRBJ2-7; 7 positions match TRBD1. Germline V CDR1 and CDR2: MDHEN, SYDVKM. The CDR3 length is 12 residues. Trimming removed 5 bases from V and 13 bases from J; junction bases left unmatched: 11. In DNA form, the CDR3 reads TGTGCCAGCAGTCTCAGCCCCGGGACAGCCTACTTC. It yields the protein CASSLSPGTAYF.

This clone is labeled as medium-sized. V and J are TRBV5-1 and TRBJ2-3; 11 nucleotides agree with TRBD2. Trimming at V came to 0 bases and at J to 2 bases, leaving 2 bases not matched to a gene. The CDR3 consists of 16 residues. The germline V gene has CDR1 SGHRS and CDR2 YFSETQ. For the CDR3, the DNA is TGCGCCAGCAGCTTGGGGACTAGCGGGTTCACAGATACGCAGTATTTT. Protein product: CASSLGTSGFTDTQYF.

The chain recombines TRBV20-1 with TRBJ1-2, with D maybe TRBD1 (5 bases). From germline, CDR1 is DFQATT and CDR2 SNEGSKA (reference sequence). Trimming removed 3 bases from V and 5 bases from J, with 16 bases in between. The CDR3 loop spans 14 amino acids. CDR3 bases: TGCAGTGCTAGCGTCTCAGGGCGAGGGTATGGCTACACCTTC. Encoded protein: CSASVSGRGYGYTF.

This clone has just a few counts. V gene TRBV20-1 combines with J gene TRBJ2-7, with TRBD1 matching over 10 bases. Per germline, CDR1 DFQATT and CDR2 SNEGSKA (reference sequence). The CDR3 spans 14 residues. The J segment lost 5 bases and the V segment lost 3 bases, leaving 7 bases of the junction unmatched. This CDR3 reads CSASGPGTGDEQYF. CDR3 DNA sequence: TGCAGTGCTAGTGGTCCCGGGACAGGGGACGAGCAGTACTTC.

The rearrangement links TRBV11-2 to TRBJ2-7; D gene ambiguous. The ends were cut back, 2 bases at V and 5 bases at J, with 19 bases in the middle. Germline CDR1 SGHAT, CDR2 FQNNGV. The CDR3 is 16 residues long. The CDR3 sequence is CASSLYGRPATDEQYF. The CDR3 DNA is TGTGCCAGCAGCTTATATGGAAGGCCAGCGACGGACGAGCAGTACTTC. Based on the CDR3 plus reference TRBV11-2 and TRBJ2-7, the full variable domain is EAGVAQSPRYKIIEKRQSVAFWCNPISGHATLYWYQQILGQGPKLLIQFQNNGVVDDSQLPKDRFSAERLKGVDSTLKIQPAKLEDSAVYLCASSLYGRPATDEQYFGPGTRLTVT.

The gene calls are TRBV18 and TRBJ1-6, with D unclear. The V gene's germline CDR1 is KGHSH and CDR2 LQKENI. The CDR3 is 14 amino acids. Trimming shortened V by 2 bases and J by 8 bases, and 10 bases separated the two germline ends. Here the CDR3 DNA reads TGTGCCAGCTCACCAGGCCAACTTGATTCACCCCTCCACTTT. This sequence encodes CASSPGQLDSPLHF. Full variable domain (outside the CDR3, taken from reference TRBV18 and TRBJ1-6): NAGVMQNPRHLVRRRGQEARLRCSPMKGHSHVYWYRQLPEEGLKFMVYLQKENIIDESGMPKERFSAEFPKEGPSILRIQQVVRGDSAAYFCASSPGQLDSPLHFGNGTRLTVT.

Only a few counts were recorded for this clone. V and J are TRBV5-1 and TRBJ2-1; maybe TRBD2 (6 bases). V lost 2 bases and J 7 bases, leaving 13 bases between the germline ends. The CDR3 is 14 residues long. The germline gives CDR1 SGHRS, CDR2 YFSETQ. The DNA for the CDR3 is TGCGCCAGCAGCTTTGGGGGGAGCCAAAATGAGCAGTTCTTC. It yields the protein CASSFGGSQNEQFF.

V and J are TRBV28 and TRBJ2-7, with D possibly TRBD1 on 5 matching bases. Germline values: CDR1 MDHEN, CDR2 SYDVKM. V was cut by 0 bases and J by 1 base, with 7 bases left in between. The CDR3 sequence is 14 residues long. CDR3 coding DNA: TGTGCCAGCAGTTTATGGGACATATCCTACGAGCAGTACTTC. Translation: CASSLWDISYEQYF.

As regards this clone: Relative to the germline gene, one junction end is altered; a read error may explain this. V gene TRBV12-3 or TRBV12-4 combines with J gene TRBJ2-4, with a weak D call TRBD1 (6 bases). CDR3 length: 19 amino acids. The CDR3 spells CANFSGGLFSGEANNIQYF. DNA of the CDR3: TGTGCCAACTTCTCCGGTGGCTTGTTCTCAGGGGAAGCCAATAACATTCAGTACTTC.